The rows below give T cell receptor beta chains drawn from one sample of a study of OX40 agonist ivuxolimab in advanced cancers. Some clones are missing from TCRdb's copy, which holds only in-frame ones; the method was immunoSEQ multiplex PCR. Of around 94,000 clones detected, around nine tenths appear once; the ten largest clones hold about 0.87%. The sequencing used CD4+ or CD8+ T cells sorted from blood, collected in a trial of the OX40 agonist ivuxolimab. The receptors were sampled from an adult with an advanced solid tumor such as melanoma, head and neck, liver or kidney cancer. CDR3s include the opening cysteine and the closing phenylalanine or tryptophan. A D gene is named only where the DNA matches it firmly. The size entry is marked missing in some rows and otherwise reads once, few, many or a size class.

DNA	CDR3	size	D	V	J
TGTGCCAGTAGTATGCAGTCCCAAACTAATGAAAAACTGTTTTTT	CASSMQSQTNEKLFF	-	-	TRBV19	TRBJ1-4
TGTGCCATCCAAGAGCAGGGAGCCCTGGGCACTGAAGCTTTCTTT	CAIQEQGALGTEAFF	-	-	TRBV10-3	TRBJ1-1
TGTGCCAGCTCCCTAGGACCCCAAGACAATGAGCAGTTCTTC	CASSLGPQDNEQFF	-	-	TRBV18	TRBJ2-1
TGTGCCAGCAGCGTAGGAGGGAGACATCTCTCTAACACAGATACGCAGTATTTT	CASSVGGRHLSNTDTQYF	-	-	TRBV9	TRBJ2-3
TGTGCCAGCAGTTTAATTCGGGGGAACTATGGCTACACCTTC	CASSLIRGNYGYTF	-	-	TRBV28	TRBJ1-2
TGTGCCAGCAGACCCCTAGACAGGACGGCGAATCAGCCCCAGCATTTT	CASRPLDRTANQPQHF	-	-	TRBV27	TRBJ1-5
TGTGCCAGCTCAGCGAAGATAGGAGCCGAGACAAATACGCAGTATTTT	CASSAKIGAETNTQYF	once	-	TRBV18	TRBJ2-3
TGTGCCAGCACGCCGGGACTAGCGGGAGGAGGTGGCACCGGGGAGCTGTTTTTT	CASTPGLAGGGGTGELFF	-	TRBD2	TRBV9	TRBJ2-2
TGTGCCAGTAGTACCCCGACAGGGCGATTTAGCAATCAGCCCCAGCATTTT	CASSTPTGRFSNQPQHF	-	TRBD1	TRBV19	TRBJ1-5
TGTGCCATCGCCCTGGGGGGTGGGGGACCAACCCCAGATACGCAGTATTTT	CAIALGGGGPTPDTQYF	-	-	TRBV10-3	TRBJ2-3
TGTGCCAGCAGTTCCCCCCGGGGGCGGGAGCAGTACTTC	CASSSPRGREQYF	-	-	TRBV28	TRBJ2-7
TGTGCCAGCAGCTTAGACCCCGTCGCAGGGGAATACTTC	CASSLDPVAGEYF	-	-	TRBV11-3	TRBJ2-7
TGTGCCATCAAAAGGACCGCCCTATCCTACGAGCAGTACTTC	CAIKRTALSYEQYF	-	-	TRBV10-3	TRBJ2-7
TGTGCCAGCAGTTTCTCACAGGGCTATGGCTACACCTTC	CASSFSQGYGYTF	-	-	TRBV28	TRBJ1-2
TGTGCCATCAGTGGCCGGGATACTGATCAGCCCCAGCATTTT	CAISGRDTDQPQHF	once	-	TRBV10-3	TRBJ1-5
TGTGCCAGCAGTCCCGATCAGCCCCAGCATTTT	CASSPDQPQHF	-	-	TRBV28	TRBJ1-5
TGTGCCAGCACCTTCAACGAGAGGCTAGCGGGATCTAGTGAGCAGTACTTC	CASTFNERLAGSSEQYF	once	TRBD2	TRBV11-1	TRBJ2-7
TGTGCCAGCAGCTCCGAACCTGGGGCCAACGTCCTGACTTTC	CASSSEPGANVLTF	once	-	TRBV7-2	TRBJ2-6
TGTGCCAGCAGCCTAGGACGGAACCAAGAGACCCAGTACTTC	CASSLGRNQETQYF	-	-	TRBV7-9	TRBJ2-5
TGTGCCAGCAGTGCCGGGGGCGGCACAGATACGCAGTATTTT	CASSAGGGTDTQYF	once	-	TRBV6-1	TRBJ2-3
TGCGCCAGCAGCTTGGAAGGACAGGGGACCTATGGCTACACCTTC	CASSLEGQGTYGYTF	-	TRBD1	TRBV5-1	TRBJ1-2
TGTGCCAGCACCACTCGCGATACGCAGTATTTT	CASTTRDTQYF	-	-	TRBV28	TRBJ2-3
TGTGCCAGCAGTTTTTTTCGGGGTAGCTATGGCTACACCTTC	CASSFFRGSYGYTF	-	-	TRBV27	TRBJ1-2
TGTGCCAGCAGCTCGCAGACCGGGAGAGAGACCCAGTACTTC	CASSSQTGRETQYF	-	-	TRBV7-2	TRBJ2-5
TGTGCCAGCAGACCAGGGGAACACAGCACAGATACGCAGTATTTT	CASRPGEHSTDTQYF	-	-	TRBV6-5	TRBJ2-3
TGTGCCAGCAGTTCGGGGGGGGAAGCGGCCAATGAGCAGTTCTTC	CASSSGGEAANEQFF	-	TRBD2	TRBV28	TRBJ2-1
TGTGCCAGCAGCTTTAAAGTCACTAGCGGGAGTTCGGGGTACGATGAGCAGTTCTTC	CASSFKVTSGSSGYDEQFF	-	TRBD2	TRBV13	TRBJ2-1
TGCGCCAGCAGCTTACCACTATTCGGTGGGAACACTGAAGCTTTCTTT	CASSLPLFGGNTEAFF	-	-	TRBV5-1	TRBJ1-1
TGTGCCAGCAGCCTCGAGGACGGGACTAGCGGGAGAGGCACAGATACGCAGTATTTT	CASSLEDGTSGRGTDTQYF	-	TRBD2	TRBV4-2	TRBJ2-3
TGTGCCAGTAGTACCAGACTGGGGGTTGGCGATGAGCAGTTCTTC	CASSTRLGVGDEQFF	-	-	TRBV19	TRBJ2-1
TGCAGCGTTGTTGGGGCAGGGACTCGGTACGAGCAGTACTTC	CSVVGAGTRYEQYF	-	-	TRBV29-1	TRBJ2-7
TGTGCCAGCACCCTTAGCGGGAGCGGGGAGCTGTTTTTT	CASTLSGSGELFF	once	TRBD2	TRBV11-3	TRBJ2-2
TGTGCCAGCAGCTTAGCAGGTCCGGAAAATGGCTACACCTTC	CASSLAGPENGYTF	-	-	TRBV7-9	TRBJ1-2
TGCGCCAGCAGCCAAGACCCTCGGGCCCGGCAGTACTTC	CASSQDPRARQYF	-	-	TRBV4-3	TRBJ2-4
TGTGCCAGCAGCGTGAGTCCGGGACTAGCGGGAGAGGAGCAGTTCTTC	CASSVSPGLAGEEQFF	-	TRBD2	TRBV9	TRBJ2-1
TGTGCCAGCAAACCGGGGAGGGAGGCCCGGGAGACCCAGTACTTC	CASKPGREARETQYF	-	TRBD2	TRBV27	TRBJ2-5
TGTGCCAGCAGTGGCGGGGGGGGCCCCAAAAACATTCAGTACTTC	CASSGGGGPKNIQYF	-	TRBD2	TRBV27	TRBJ2-4
TGTGCCAGCAGTCCGACTAACTATGGCTACACCTTC	CASSPTNYGYTF	-	-	TRBV28	TRBJ1-2
TGTGCCATCAGTGAGTCCGCGGTCTATAATTCACCCCTCCACTTT	CAISESAVYNSPLHF	-	-	TRBV10-3	TRBJ1-6
TGCAGCGCCCAATCTGGGGCCAACGTCCTGACTTTC	CSAQSGANVLTF	-	-	TRBV29-1	TRBJ2-6
TGTGCCAGCAGCTTAGGTTTCCGGAGTGAGCAGTTCTTC	CASSLGFRSEQFF	-	-	TRBV7-3	TRBJ2-1